This TCR beta chain emerged from a study of T cell responses to AZD1222 COVID-19 vaccine. Study-level results: Clonal diversity may have been underestimated in mostly white British donors. Baseline serostatus was positive in only a handful of AZD1222 recipients. Spike-specific TCR repertoires showed rising breadth and depth after two AZD1222 doses.

A note on this clone: Its specificity is unknown.

Libraries were prepared by immunoSEQ multiplex PCR; TCRdb keeps only in-frame clonotypes and omits some of them. This table has around 150,000 clones, about 90% appearing once. The CDR3 length is 14 residues. Germline assignment: CDR1 MDHEN and CDR2 SYDVKM. After removal of 5 bases from V and 8 bases from J, the junction contained 10 bases not matched to a gene. This chain uses TRBV28 with TRBJ1-2, with TRBD1 matching over 8 bases. Sequenced material: peripheral blood, taken on day 0 of AZD1222 vaccination. The clonotype comes from an adult in good health. CDR3 DNA sequence: TGTGCCAGCAGTCCCACCGTGACAGGGGTAGGCTACACCTTC. The encoded protein is CASSPTVTGVGYTF.